This T cell receptor (beta chain) was sequenced in a study of control samples from healthy donors and cancer patients. This CDR3 is built from 15 residues. V shed 2 bases and J shed 0 bases, with 10 bases lying between them. Germline CDR1 reads MNHEY; CDR2 reads SVGAGI. Assay used: immunoSEQ multiplex PCR; TCRdb lists only in-frame clones, some missing. Altogether roughly 120,000 clones are present, roughly 91% being singletons, with the ten largest covering 1.5% to 2%. The chain recombines TRBV6-5 with TRBJ1-2; possibly TRBD1 for D (5 bases). Sequencing was carried out using PBMCs. This sequence was found in a middle-aged man with head and neck cancer. CDR3 loop: CASSYGGASNYGYTF. The CDR3, as DNA: TGTGCCAGCAGTTACGGCGGGGCTTCTAACTATGGCTACACCTTC.